This T cell receptor beta chain was identified during a study of blood T cell repertoires in COVID-19. Study summary: Sites across the United States, Italy and Spain contributed samples from acute and convalescent COVID-19.

This CDR3 has 14 residues. The V gene's germline CDR1 is SGHTA and CDR2 FQGTGA. Unmatched junction bases numbered 4, after V lost 5 bases and J lost 2 bases. Which cohort a participant joined came from the clinical history participants gave. The authors' processing: Amplification from reference gene primers served as the basis for estimated nucleated cell counts. The data were produced by immunoSEQ multiplex PCR, yet TCRdb's version contains in-frame clones alone and is incomplete. Clone size and V and J calls were adopted from that table, with D and trimming inferred from the DNA. Of about 140,000 clones in the sample, nearly 85% are singletons; the top ten hold roughly 3.9%.

The TCR was taken from a man between 50 and 59 years old in a cohort exposed to, infected with or recovered from COVID-19 (not recorded which). The V gene is TRBV7-3, the J gene TRBJ2-3; 7 bases match TRBD2. Sample: PBMCs or T cells enriched from blood (not recorded which). The CDR3 coding sequence is TGTGCCAGCAGCGGACTAGGAGCCACAGATACGCAGTATTTT. It yields the protein CASSGLGATDTQYF.